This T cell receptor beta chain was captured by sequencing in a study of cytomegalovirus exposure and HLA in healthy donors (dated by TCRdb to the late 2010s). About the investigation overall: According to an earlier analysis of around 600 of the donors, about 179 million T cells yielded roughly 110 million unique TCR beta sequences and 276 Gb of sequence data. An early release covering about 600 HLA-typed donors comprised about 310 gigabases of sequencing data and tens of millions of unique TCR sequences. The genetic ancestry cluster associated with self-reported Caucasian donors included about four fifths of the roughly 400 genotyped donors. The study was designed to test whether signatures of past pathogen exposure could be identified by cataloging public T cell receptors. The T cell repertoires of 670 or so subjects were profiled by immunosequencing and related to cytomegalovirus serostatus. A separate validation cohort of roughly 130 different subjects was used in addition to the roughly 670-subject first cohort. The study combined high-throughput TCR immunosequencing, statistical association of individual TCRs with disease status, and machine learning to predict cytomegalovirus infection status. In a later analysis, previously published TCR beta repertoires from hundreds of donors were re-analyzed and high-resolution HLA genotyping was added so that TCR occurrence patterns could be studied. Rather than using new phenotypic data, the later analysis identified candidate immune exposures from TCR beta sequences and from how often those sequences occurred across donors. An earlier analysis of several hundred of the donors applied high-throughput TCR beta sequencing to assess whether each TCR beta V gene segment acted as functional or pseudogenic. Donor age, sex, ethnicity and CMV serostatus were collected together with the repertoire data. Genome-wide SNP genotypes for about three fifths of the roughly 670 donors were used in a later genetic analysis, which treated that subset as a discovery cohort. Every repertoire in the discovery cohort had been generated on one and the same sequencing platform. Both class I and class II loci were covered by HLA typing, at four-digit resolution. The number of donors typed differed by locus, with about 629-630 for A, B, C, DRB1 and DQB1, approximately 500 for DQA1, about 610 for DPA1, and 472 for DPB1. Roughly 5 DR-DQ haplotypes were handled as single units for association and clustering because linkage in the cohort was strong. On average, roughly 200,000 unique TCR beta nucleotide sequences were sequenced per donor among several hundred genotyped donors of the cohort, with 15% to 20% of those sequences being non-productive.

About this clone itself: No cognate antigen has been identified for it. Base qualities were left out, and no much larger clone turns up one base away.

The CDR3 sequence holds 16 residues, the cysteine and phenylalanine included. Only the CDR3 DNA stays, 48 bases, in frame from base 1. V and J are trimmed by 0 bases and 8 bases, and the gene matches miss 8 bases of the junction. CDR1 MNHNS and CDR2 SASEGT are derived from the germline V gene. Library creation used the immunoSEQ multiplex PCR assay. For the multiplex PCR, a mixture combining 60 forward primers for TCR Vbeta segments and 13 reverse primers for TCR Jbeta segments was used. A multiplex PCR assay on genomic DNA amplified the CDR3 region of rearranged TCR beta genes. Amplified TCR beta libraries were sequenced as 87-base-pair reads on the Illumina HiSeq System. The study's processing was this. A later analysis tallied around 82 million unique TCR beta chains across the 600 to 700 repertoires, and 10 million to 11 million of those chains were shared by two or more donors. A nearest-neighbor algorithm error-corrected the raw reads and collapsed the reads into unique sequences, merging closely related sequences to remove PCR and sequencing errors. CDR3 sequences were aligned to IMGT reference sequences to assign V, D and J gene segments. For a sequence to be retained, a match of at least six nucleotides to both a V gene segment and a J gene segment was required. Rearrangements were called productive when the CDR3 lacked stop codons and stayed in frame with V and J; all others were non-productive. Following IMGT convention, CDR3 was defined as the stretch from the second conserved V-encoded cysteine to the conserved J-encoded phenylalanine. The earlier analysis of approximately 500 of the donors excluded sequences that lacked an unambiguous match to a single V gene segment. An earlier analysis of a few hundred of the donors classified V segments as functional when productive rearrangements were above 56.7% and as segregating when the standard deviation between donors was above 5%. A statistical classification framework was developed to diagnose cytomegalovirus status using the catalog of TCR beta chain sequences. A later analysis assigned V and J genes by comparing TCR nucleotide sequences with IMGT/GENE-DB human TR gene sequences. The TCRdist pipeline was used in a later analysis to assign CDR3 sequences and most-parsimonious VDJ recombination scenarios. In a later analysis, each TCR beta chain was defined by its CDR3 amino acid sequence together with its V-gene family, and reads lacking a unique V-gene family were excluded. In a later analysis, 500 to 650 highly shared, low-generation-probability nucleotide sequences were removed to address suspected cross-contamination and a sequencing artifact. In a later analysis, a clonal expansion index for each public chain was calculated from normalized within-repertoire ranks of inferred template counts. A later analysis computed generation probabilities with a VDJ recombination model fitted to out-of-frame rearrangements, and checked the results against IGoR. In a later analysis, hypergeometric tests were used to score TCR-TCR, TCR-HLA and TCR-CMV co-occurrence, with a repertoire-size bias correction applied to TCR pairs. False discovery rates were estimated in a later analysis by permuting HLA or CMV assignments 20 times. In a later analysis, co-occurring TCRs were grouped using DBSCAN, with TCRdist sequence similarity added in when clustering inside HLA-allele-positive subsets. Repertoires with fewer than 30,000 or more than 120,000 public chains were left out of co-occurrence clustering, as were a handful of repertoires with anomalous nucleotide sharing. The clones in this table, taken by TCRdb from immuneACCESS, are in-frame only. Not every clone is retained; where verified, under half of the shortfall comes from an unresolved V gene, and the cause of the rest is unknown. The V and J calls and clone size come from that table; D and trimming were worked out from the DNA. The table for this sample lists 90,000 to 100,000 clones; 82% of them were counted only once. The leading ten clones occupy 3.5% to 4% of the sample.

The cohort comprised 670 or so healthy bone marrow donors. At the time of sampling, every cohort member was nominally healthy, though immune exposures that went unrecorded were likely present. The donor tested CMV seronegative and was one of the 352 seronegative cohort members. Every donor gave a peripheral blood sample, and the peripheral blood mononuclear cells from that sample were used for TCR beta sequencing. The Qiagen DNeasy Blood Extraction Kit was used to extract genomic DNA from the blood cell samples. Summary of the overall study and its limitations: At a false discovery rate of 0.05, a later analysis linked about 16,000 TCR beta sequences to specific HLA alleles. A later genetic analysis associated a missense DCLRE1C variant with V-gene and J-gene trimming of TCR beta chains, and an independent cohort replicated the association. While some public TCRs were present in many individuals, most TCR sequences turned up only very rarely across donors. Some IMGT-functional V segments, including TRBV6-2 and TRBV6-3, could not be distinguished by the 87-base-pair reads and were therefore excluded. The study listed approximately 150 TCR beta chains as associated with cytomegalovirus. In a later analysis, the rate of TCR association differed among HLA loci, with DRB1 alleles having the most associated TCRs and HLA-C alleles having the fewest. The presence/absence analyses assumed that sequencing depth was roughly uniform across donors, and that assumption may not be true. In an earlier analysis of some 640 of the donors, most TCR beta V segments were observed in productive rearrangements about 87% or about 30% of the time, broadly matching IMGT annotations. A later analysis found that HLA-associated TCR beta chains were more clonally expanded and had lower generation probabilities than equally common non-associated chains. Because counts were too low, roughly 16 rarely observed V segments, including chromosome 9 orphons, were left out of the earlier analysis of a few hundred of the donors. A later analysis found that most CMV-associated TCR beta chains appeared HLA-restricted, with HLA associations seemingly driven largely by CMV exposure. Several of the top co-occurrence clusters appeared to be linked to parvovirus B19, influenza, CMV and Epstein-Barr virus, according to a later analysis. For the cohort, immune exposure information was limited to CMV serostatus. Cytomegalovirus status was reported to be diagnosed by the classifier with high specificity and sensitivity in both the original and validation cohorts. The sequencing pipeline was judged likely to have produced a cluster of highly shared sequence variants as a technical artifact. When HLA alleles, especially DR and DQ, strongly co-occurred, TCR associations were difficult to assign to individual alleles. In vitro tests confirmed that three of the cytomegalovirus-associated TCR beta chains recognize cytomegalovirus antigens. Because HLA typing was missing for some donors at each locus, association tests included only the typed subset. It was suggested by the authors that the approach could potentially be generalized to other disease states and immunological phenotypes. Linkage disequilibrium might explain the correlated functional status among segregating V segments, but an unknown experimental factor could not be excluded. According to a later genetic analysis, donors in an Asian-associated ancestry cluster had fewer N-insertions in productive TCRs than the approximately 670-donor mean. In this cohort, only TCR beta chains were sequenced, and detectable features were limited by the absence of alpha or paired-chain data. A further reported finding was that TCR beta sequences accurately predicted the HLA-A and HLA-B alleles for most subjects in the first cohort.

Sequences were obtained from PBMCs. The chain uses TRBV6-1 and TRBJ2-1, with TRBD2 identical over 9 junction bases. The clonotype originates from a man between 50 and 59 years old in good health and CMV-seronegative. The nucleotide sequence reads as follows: TGTGCCAGCAGTGAAGCGCGCCTAGCGGGACTCGATGAGCAGTTCTTC. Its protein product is CASSEARLAGLDEQFF.